Listed below are T cell receptor beta chains from one sample, sequenced in a study of T cell changes during pregnancy in multiple sclerosis. The data were produced by immunoSEQ multiplex PCR, yet TCRdb's version contains in-frame clones alone and is incomplete. The sample includes some 43,000 clones, about nine tenths of them seen just once. The specimen comprised peripheral blood, sampled in the first trimester of pregnancy. The receptors here all came from a female donor in good health, enrolled as a control in a pregnancy study. CDR3s include the opening cysteine and the closing phenylalanine or tryptophan. A D gene is named only where the DNA matches it firmly. Size is stated for part of the rows, as once, few or many counts, or as a class when the clone is expanded.

J gene | D gene | V gene | clone size | CDR3 protein | CDR3 DNA
TRBJ2-1 | TRBD2 | TRBV2 | . | CASILYASGGYNEQFF | TGTGCCAGCATCCTTTATGCTAGCGGGGGCTACAATGAGCAGTTCTTC
TRBJ2-5 | TRBD2 | TRBV5-1 | few | CASSLATSGQETQYF | TGCGCCAGCAGCTTGGCAACTAGCGGACAAGAGACCCAGTACTTC
TRBJ2-1 | . | TRBV28 | . | CASSLYSGNEQFF | TGTGCCAGCAGTTTATATTCGGGAAATGAGCAGTTCTTC
TRBJ1-3 | TRBD1 | TRBV5-5 | . | CASSWGQGSGNTIYF | TGTGCCAGCAGCTGGGGACAGGGCTCTGGAAACACCATATATTTT
TRBJ2-7 | TRBD1 | TRBV27 | . | CASSQGTGWSYEQYF | TGTGCCAGCAGTCAAGGGACAGGGTGGTCCTACGAGCAGTACTTC
TRBJ2-3 | . | TRBV11-2 | . | CASSHGDTQYF | TGTGCCAGCAGCCACGGGGATACGCAGTATTTT
TRBJ2-2 | . | TRBV7-2 | . | CASSLGQTATGELFF | TGTGCCAGCAGCTTAGGACAGACTGCCACCGGGGAGCTGTTTTTT
TRBJ2-7 | TRBD2 | TRBV7-3 | . | CASSFRGGQYEQYF | TGTGCCAGCAGCTTCCGGGGGGGCCAGTACGAGCAGTACTTC
TRBJ2-7 | . | TRBV10-3 | . | CAISEAGAGYEQYF | TGTGCCATCAGTGAGGCAGGGGCCGGCTACGAGCAGTACTTC
TRBJ2-7 | . | TRBV28 | . | CASIPAGEREQYF | TGTGCCAGCATCCCGGCAGGGGAACGCGAGCAGTACTTC
TRBJ2-7 | TRBD2 | TRBV18 | . | CASSPQTPSSGGIYEQYF | TGTGCCAGCTCACCTCAAACCCCCTCTTCGGGGGGGATTTACGAGCAGTACTTC
TRBJ1-5 | . | TRBV5-1 | . | CASSSGGSNQPQHF | TGCGCCAGCAGCTCAGGTGGAAGCAATCAGCCCCAGCATTTT
TRBJ1-1 | TRBD1 | TRBV19 | . | CASFGQDTEAFF | TGTGCCAGCTTCGGACAGGACACTGAAGCTTTCTTT
TRBJ2-3 | . | TRBV6-5 | . | CASSSYSKSTDTQYF | TGTGCCAGCAGTTCCTACTCGAAAAGCACAGATACGCAGTATTTT
TRBJ2-1 | . | TRBV13 | . | CASSRGANSYNEQFF | TGTGCCAGCAGCCGGGGGGCTAACTCCTACAATGAGCAGTTCTTC
TRBJ2-3 | TRBD2 | TRBV19 | . | CASSRVLAGGPTDTQYF | TGTGCCAGTAGTAGAGTCCTAGCGGGAGGGCCCACAGATACGCAGTATTTT
TRBJ2-5 | TRBD1 | TRBV5-1 | . | CASKKWDGDRETQYF | TGCGCCAGCAAAAAATGGGACGGGGACAGGGAGACCCAGTACTTC
TRBJ2-1 | TRBD2 | TRBV9 | . | CASSVSTSGYNEQFF | TGTGCCAGCAGCGTTTCGACTAGCGGATACAATGAGCAGTTCTTC
TRBJ2-3 | . | TRBV5-5 | . | CASSLGRGEPDTQYF | TGTGCCAGCAGCTTGGGGAGGGGTGAGCCAGATACGCAGTATTTT
TRBJ2-1 | . | TRBV10-3 | once | CAISSGNEQFF | TGTGCCATCAGTAGCGGAAATGAGCAGTTCTTC
TRBJ1-6 | TRBD1 | TRBV4-1 | . | CASSQEGGRGGNSPLHF | TGCGCCAGCAGCCAAGAAGGGGGCAGGGGAGGTAATTCACCCCTCCACTTT
TRBJ1-3 | . | TRBV28 | few | CASSLELSQGRNTIYF | TGTGCCAGCAGTTTAGAGTTGTCACAGGGAAGAAACACCATATATTTT
TRBJ2-4 | TRBD1 | TRBV19 | . | CASSYLTGAKNIQYF | TGTGCCAGTAGTTACCTGACAGGGGCCAAAAACATTCAGTACTTC
TRBJ1-5 | TRBD1 | TRBV28 | . | CASSFGGQGANQPQHF | TGTGCCAGCAGTTTTGGGGGACAGGGGGCAAACCAGCCCCAGCATTTT